This TCR beta chain originates from a study of blood T cell repertoires in COVID-19. At the level of the study: COVID-19 samples from acute and convalescent phases originated in the United States, Italy and Spain. PBMCs, B-cell-depleted T cells, or T cells were the source of the cDNA or gDNA that made up the material.

Assay: immunoSEQ multiplex PCR; the TCRdb copy retains only in-frame clones and omits some. The sample lists roughly 260,000 clones, approximately 79% occurring once. Germline CDR1 LNHDA, CDR2 SQIVND (reference sequence). The CDR3 runs 14 residues. Deletions cut 3 bases from V and 5 bases from J, with 13 bases between. V usage is TRBV19 and J usage is TRBJ2-5; a possible D gene is TRBD2 (5 bases). This clonotype was sampled from a middle-aged woman with active or convalescent COVID-19. Source material: peripheral blood. This chain's CDR3 is CASSISGPGETQYF. CDR3 nucleotides: TGTGCCAGTAGTATTAGTGGACCGGGGGAGACCCAGTACTTC.